This T cell receptor (beta chain) was captured in a study of T cells in Graves' hyperthyroidism and ophthalmopathy. Study-level findings and limits: Most thyroid clonotypes that were expanded above 0.001 also turned up in blood.

To note about this clonotype: Its antigen is still unknown.

Researchers amplified the TCR beta CDR3 regions from RNA transcripts. HTBI primers were used for first-round RT-PCR of the TCR CDR3. TCRdb reprocessed the multiplex PCR reads with MiXCR, giving one entry per CDR3 protein. This table holds roughly 750,000 distinct CDR3 sequences, about 15% found once. It was 8 to 10 ml of fresh peripheral blood that supplied the PBMCs. This CDR3 comprises 11 residues. Germline V lookup: CDR1 GTSNPN, CDR2 SVGIG (reference sequence). The ends were cut back, 3 bases at V and 4 bases at J, with 6 bases in the middle. The sequence was obtained from a man in his late teens or twenties with Graves' hyperthyroidism. V and J are TRBV30 and TRBJ1-1; D remains ambiguous. Sample: blood. CDR3 sequence: CAWREGTEAFF. DNA for the CDR3: TGTGCCTGGAGGGAGGGCACTGAAGCTTTCTTT.